These T cell receptor beta chains were read from a single sample in a study of beta chain features in type 1 diabetes. Profiled with immunoSEQ multiplex PCR; TCRdb holds only in-frame clones, not every one. The data show more than 85,000 clones, with roughly 43% seen just once and about 0.07% held by the top ten. The material sequenced was stem cell memory CD4+ T cells from blood. These receptors all come from a woman younger than 30 in good health. Both conserved end residues are part of each CDR3. A D gene is named only where the DNA matches it firmly. Clone size is not always given. Where it is, it says once, few, many or a class for expanded clones.

CDR3 protein	CDR3 DNA	J gene	clone size	CDR3 length	V gene	D gene
CASSINRDYEQYF	TGTGCCAGTAGTATCAACAGGGACTACGAGCAGTACTTC	TRBJ2-7	.	13	TRBV19	.
CASSMSGTGADTQYF	TGTGCCAGTAGTATGAGCGGGACCGGCGCAGATACGCAGTATTTT	TRBJ2-3	few	15	TRBV19	TRBD2
CASSLEEGTYYEQYF	TGTGCCAGCAGCTTAGAGGAAGGGACATATTACGAGCAGTACTTC	TRBJ2-7	.	15	TRBV7-8	.
CASSLWAWETQYF	TGTGCCAGCAGCTTGTGGGCCTGGGAGACCCAGTACTTC	TRBJ2-5	few	13	TRBV7-8	.
CASSPRQDWGGYTF	TGTGCCAGCAGTCCACGACAGGACTGGGGTGGCTACACCTTC	TRBJ1-2	.	14	TRBV6-5	.
CASSYPLEGYEQYF	TGTGCCAGCAGTTACCCTCTAGAGGGCTACGAGCAGTACTTC	TRBJ2-7	.	14	TRBV6-6	.
CASSLGGSMPQHF	TGTGCCAGCAGCCTCGGGGGGAGTATGCCCCAGCATTTT	TRBJ1-5	.	13	TRBV7-9	.
CASSFRQGTGELFF	TGCGCCAGCAGCTTCAGACAGGGAACCGGGGAGCTGTTTTTT	TRBJ2-2	.	14	TRBV5-1	TRBD1
CAWSVQGVEQYF	TGTGCCTGGAGTGTACAGGGGGTCGAGCAGTACTTC	TRBJ2-7	few	12	TRBV30	TRBD1
CASSSPAGSSYEQYF	TGTGCCAGCAGTTCTCCAGCGGGGAGCTCCTACGAGCAGTACTTC	TRBJ2-7	few	15	TRBV6-5	TRBD2
CASSLYGKITDTQYF	TGTGCCAGCAGTTTGTACGGGAAAATCACAGATACGCAGTATTTT	TRBJ2-3	.	15	TRBV28	.
CASKGTNNQPQHF	TGTGCCAGTAAAGGGACAAACAATCAGCCCCAGCATTTT	TRBJ1-5	.	13	TRBV19	.
CASSRLQGLNTEAFF	TGTGCCAGCAGCCGCCTACAGGGGTTGAACACTGAAGCTTTCTTT	TRBJ1-1	few	15	TRBV7-2	TRBD1
CASRLQGASNQPQHF	TGTGCCAGCAGACTACAGGGGGCTAGCAATCAGCCCCAGCATTTT	TRBJ1-5	once	15	TRBV28	TRBD1
CASSKGGGVWSGANVLTF	TGTGCCAGCAGCAAAGGAGGGGGCGTATGGTCTGGGGCCAACGTCCTGACTTTC	TRBJ2-6	.	18	TRBV21-1	.
CSVEDQQAKGNEQFF	TGCAGCGTTGAAGATCAACAGGCGAAAGGCAATGAGCAGTTCTTC	TRBJ2-1	.	15	TRBV29-1	.
CSALFSEQFF	TGCAGTGCCCTCTTCAGTGAGCAGTTCTTC	TRBJ2-1	once	10	TRBV20-1	.